A selection of T cell receptor beta chains follows, all from one sample in a study of blood T cell repertoires in COVID-19. The data were produced by immunoSEQ multiplex PCR, yet TCRdb's version contains in-frame clones alone and is incomplete. Among fewer than 350,000 clones listed, roughly 85% were seen once. Material for sequencing was PBMCs or T cells enriched from blood (not recorded which). The receptors come from a woman under 40 who had been exposed to COVID-19. CDR3s leave out the opening cysteine and the closing phenylalanine or tryptophan. D genes are given only for firm matches.

d_call j_call v_call cdr3_aa
TRBD1 TRBJ1-2 TRBV28 ASIDGTGGRGYT
TRBD1 TRBJ2-7 TRBV30 AWEPGQGAREQY
NA TRBJ2-7 TRBV7-2 ASSSGMDYEQY
TRBD1 TRBJ2-7 TRBV14 ASSLGTGGWYEQY
TRBD1 TRBJ1-5 TRBV6-2/TRBV6-3 ASSSGQGAGQPQH
NA TRBJ1-1 TRBV7-6 ASSLLEAAEAF
TRBD1 TRBJ1-2 TRBV5-1 ASSLAVGQGALGGGYT
TRBD2 TRBJ2-1 TRBV6-4 ASSEGLAYPQSSYNEQF
TRBD1 TRBJ1-5 TRBV28 ASSLGDRVGQPQH
TRBD2 TRBJ2-7 TRBV2 ATRGAGGYEQY
NA TRBJ1-2 TRBV7-2 ASSATRGANYGYT
NA TRBJ2-2 TRBV30 AWSVLGANTGELF
TRBD1 TRBJ2-7 TRBV28 ASSPGQEYHEQY
NA TRBJ2-3 TRBV5-1 ASSLVSGKEADTQY
NA TRBJ2-7 TRBV25-1 ASSGQASYEQY
TRBD2 TRBJ2-3 TRBV5-1 ASSYVLAGTYSTDTQY
TRBD1 TRBJ1-2 TRBV13 ASSLVGQGNGYT
NA TRBJ1-1 TRBV2 ASSENGLMNTEAF
TRBD2 TRBJ2-1 TRBV5-4 ASSRLAGSYNEQF
NA TRBJ1-1 TRBV10-3 AISDPTAPEAF
NA TRBJ1-2 TRBV24-1 ATRGMGDGYT
TRBD1 TRBJ2-4 TRBV28 ASSLSRTGGRNIQY
NA TRBJ1-1 TRBV20-1 SAREGPGAF
TRBD2 TRBJ2-3 TRBV9 ASSVSGAGGTDTQY
TRBD1 TRBJ1-5 TRBV19 ASTVPGQGYNQPQH
TRBD1 TRBJ1-6 TRBV29-1 SASQGAGINSPLH
NA TRBJ1-2 TRBV3-1/TRBV3-2 ASSQGTPYGYT
NA TRBJ2-5 TRBV5-1 ASSLLIGGRETQY
NA TRBJ2-3 TRBV7-3 ASSLNTGNTDTQY
NA TRBJ2-3 TRBV4-1 ASSQDVSTATDTQY
NA TRBJ1-1 TRBV10-1 ASSGGGTEAF
TRBD2 TRBJ2-1 TRBV6-2/TRBV6-3 ASSYREGNEQF
TRBD1 TRBJ1-4 TRBV19 ASTPSVGGNNEKLF
TRBD1 TRBJ2-7 TRBV20-1 SASSHRGNYEQY
TRBD1 TRBJ2-1 TRBV5-4 ASSSYQGALLGSSYNEQF
NA TRBJ2-7 TRBV2 ASRPVARVHEQY
NA TRBJ1-5 TRBV5-5 ASSLEPTPNQPQH
TRBD1 TRBJ2-7 TRBV7-2 ASSPNPGGSYEQY
TRBD1 TRBJ1-4 TRBV28 ATARWSGQGNEKLF
NA TRBJ2-7 TRBV2 ASGPTGKGPLSYEQY
NA TRBJ2-7 TRBV15 ATSRQMARRSGYEQY
NA TRBJ1-6 TRBV6-1 ASSEVGAARGSPLH
TRBD2 TRBJ2-5 TRBV18 ASSPAGGETQY